This is a list of T cell receptor beta chains from one sample in a study of T-cell memory formation after mild COVID-19. Via MiXCR, TCRdb re-called the 5' RACE reads, giving one row per CDR3 protein. The table includes over 450,000 distinct CDR3 sequences, roughly 22% detected once. Material for sequencing was PBMCs or a T cell subset sorted from them (not recorded which). Source of these receptors: an adult woman who had mild COVID-19 (a few samples of this study predate the infection). Cell type and time point are not known. Both conserved end residues are trimmed from each CDR3. Each record gives: V gene, CDR3 protein.

TRBV5-1	ASRTDRGGVSPLH
TRBV5-1	ASSEGPPMGAEQY
TRBV12-3/TRBV12-4	ASSPLAGTYNEQF
TRBV29-1	SVERDEGRNEQF
TRBV19	ASSIGRDNNEQF
TRBV27	ASSFSQDQGEQF
TRBV18	ASERDRGTNEQY
TRBV29-1	SVRGTPSPEAF
TRBV2	ASRGQGYTGELF
TRBV12-3/TRBV12-4	ASSPGGGFWGYT
TRBV4-3	ASSQEGSGQYNEQF
TRBV24-1	ATAGTSYQETQY
TRBV11-1	ASSFAGDYRPGETQY
TRBV3-1	ASTTGTGSGTIY
TRBV6-5	ASSSDGGRPGWETQY
TRBV24-1	ATSDLQSTDTQY
TRBV7-2	ASSPQYGTGDNEQF
TRBV5-4	ANQSQETQY
TRBV9	ASSPRTDNTEAF
TRBV7-3	ASSSTGTDPYKQY
TRBV28	ASFGGGETQY
TRBV14	ASSHRTGGYEKLF
TRBV25-1	ASSEGLAGGTETQY
TRBV4-2	ASSQAPGQGSNEQF
TRBV18	ASSPYGYEQY
TRBV12-3/TRBV12-4	ASTKDRVNTEAF
TRBV30	AWTGVSRAYTEAF